Sequencing of this TCR beta chain was carried out in a study of metastatic and nonmetastatic thyroid tumors. Study-wide context: Repertoire comparisons spanned blood and tumor or nodule tissue from malignant and benign thyroid patients. General study points: For both blood and tumor, malignant thyroid tumors reportedly showed significantly higher TCR beta diversity than benign nodules did.

TCRdb reprocessed the PCR reads via MiXCR. The repertoire includes tens of thousands of clones, 15% to 18% of them detected once, and roughly a fifth sits in the top ten. Each patient went into thyroid surgery without having received any treatment. CDR1 is SGHRS, CDR2 YFSETQ, per germline. V lost 6 bases and J lost 0, with 16 bases in between. The CDR3 is made up of 17 amino acids. This clone was recorded many times. Its target is unknown. Sequenced material: blood. This TCR was sampled from a female donor with papillary thyroid cancer or a benign thyroid nodule (not recorded which). Some clones in this sample may be carry-over from other donors' samples. The V and J genes are TRBV5-1 and TRBJ2-6; D may be TRBD1 (6 bases). CDR3 in DNA: TGCGCCAGCACCTATACAGGGTCCTCCTCTGGGGCCAACGTCCTGACTTTC. This encodes CASTYTGSSSGANVLTF.